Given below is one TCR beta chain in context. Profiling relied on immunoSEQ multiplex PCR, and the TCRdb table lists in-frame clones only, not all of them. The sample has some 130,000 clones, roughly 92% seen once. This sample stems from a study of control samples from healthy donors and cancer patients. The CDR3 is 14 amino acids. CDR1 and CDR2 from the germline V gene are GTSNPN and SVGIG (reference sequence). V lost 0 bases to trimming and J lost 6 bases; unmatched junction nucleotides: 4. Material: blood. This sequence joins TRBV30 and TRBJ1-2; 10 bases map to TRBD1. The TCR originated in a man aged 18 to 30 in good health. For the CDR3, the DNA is TGTGCCTGGAGTGTATCGACAGGGGGCCATGGCTACACCTTC. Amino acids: CAWSVSTGGHGYTF.